One sample yielded the 32 T cell receptor beta chains listed below, sequenced in a study of T cells expressing NK-cell markers. From the 5' RACE reads, TCRdb lists one entry per CDR3 protein and no DNA. The table lists hundreds of thousands of distinct CDR3 sequences. Material: blood T cells: a sorted CD56 or NKG2C T cell subset, CD4+ or CD8+ T cells, or bulk PBMC T cells (not recorded which). The origin of the receptors is a woman aged 18-70 years in good health.

This chain uses TRBV12-3 or TRBV12-4 with TRBJ2-5. This CDR3 comprises 14 residues. CDR3 protein: CASSPRWSQETQYF.

The chain is built from TRBV6-1 and TRBJ2-7; there is no DNA to check the TCRdb D call of TRBD1. CDR1 and CDR2 from the germline V gene are MNHNS and SASEGT. The CDR3 length is 14 residues. CDR3 protein: CASSTRTGGGEQYF.

The V call is TRBV7-2, the J call TRBJ1-2; absent DNA, TCRdb's TRBD1 call cannot be checked. The length of the CDR3 is 14 residues. CDR1 and CDR2 (germline): SGHTA, FQGNSA. This CDR3 reads CASSIPARGYGYTF.

This chain uses TRBV29-1 with TRBJ2-7; TCRdb's assignment of TRBD2 cannot be checked, as there is no DNA. The CDR3 covers 14 residues. The germline V gene has CDR1 SQVTM and CDR2 ANQGSEA. Here the CDR3 reads CSVDVRGGKYEQYF.

The CDR3: CASRVTNTGELFF. The genes are TRBV6-1 and TRBJ2-2. The germline V gene encodes CDR1 MNHNS and CDR2 SASEGT. This CDR3 has 13 residues.

The chain couples TRBV4-1 to TRBJ2-2; with no DNA, the TCRdb D assignment of TRBD1 cannot be verified. This CDR3 is built from 15 residues. Germline V gives CDR1 MGHRA, CDR2 YSYEKL. The CDR3 region is CASSLGTGNTGELFF.

The genes are TRBV29-1 and TRBJ2-7; TCRdb proposes TRBD2, but this gene call is untestable without DNA. The CDR3 contains 18 residues. CDR1 SQVTM and CDR2 ANQGSEA come from the germline V gene. CDR3 residues: CSVAHGTAGTSGLYEQYF.

The genes are TRBV5-1 and TRBJ2-3; TCRdb's D call of TRBD2 is untestable without DNA. CDR1 is SGHRS, CDR2 YFSETQ, per germline. The CDR3 extends over 15 amino acids. The CDR3 spells CASSLAGTRGDTQYF.

The chain is built from TRBV12-3 or TRBV12-4 and TRBJ2-3. This CDR3 spans 16 amino acids. CDR3 sequence reads: CASSLAPASYTDTQYF.

The chain employs TRBV18 and TRBJ2-1; absent DNA, TCRdb's TRBD2 call cannot be checked. Germline V lookup: CDR1 KGHSH, CDR2 LQKENI. The CDR3 is 14 amino acids. CDR3 in amino acids: CASSSSLSTEEQFF.

The V and J genes are TRBV28 and TRBJ2-2; TCRdb outputs TRBD2, but without DNA this stays unchecked. Looked up from germline, CDR1 is MDHEN and CDR2 is SYDVKM. The CDR3 length is 15 residues. The CDR3 region is CASSAEGTNTGELFF.

The chain uses TRBV4-3 and TRBJ2-1; TCRdb's D call of TRBD2 is untestable without DNA. This CDR3 has 14 residues. Germline V lookup: CDR1 LGHNA, CDR2 YSLEER. The CDR3 here is CASPGTSRNNEQFF.

J is TRBJ2-7 and V is TRBV12-3 or TRBV12-4; TCRdb's D call of TRBD2 is untestable without DNA. The CDR3 totals 15 residues. The CDR3 region is CASSLVGALTYEQYF.

The J gene is TRBJ2-7, the V gene TRBV5-1; the D call from TCRdb, TRBD2, cannot be confirmed without DNA. The CDR3 is 16 amino acids. The V gene's germline CDR1 is SGHRS and CDR2 YFSETQ. CDR3 loop: CASSETPGNSGNEQYF.

The chain has TRBV5-4 and TRBJ1-4; TCRdb lists TRBD1, though no DNA is available to test this call. Germline CDR1 is SGHNT and CDR2 is YYREEE (reference sequence). The CDR3 is made up of 17 amino acids. CDR3 sequence: CASSQRTQGTGGEKLFF.

The rearrangement links TRBV20-1 to TRBJ1-5. The CDR3 runs to 15 residues. CDR1 is DFQATT, CDR2 SNEGSKA, per germline (reference sequence). The CDR3 is CSARSRVGWNQPQHF.

This chain links TRBV24-1 with TRBJ2-1. CDR1 KGHDR and CDR2 SFDVKD come from the germline V gene. This CDR3 has 13 residues. CDR3: CATSDLQGNEQFF.

V is TRBV4-3 and J is TRBJ1-6. Germline V CDR1 and CDR2: LGHNA, YSLEER. CDR3 length: 15 residues. The CDR3 loop is CASSQGDLRNSPLHF.

V and J are TRBV6-1 and TRBJ1-2; without DNA, the TCRdb call of TRBD1 cannot be checked. This CDR3 has 14 residues. CDR1 and CDR2 (germline): MNHNS, SASEGT. The CDR3 sequence: CASNQDRANYGYTF.

The V gene is TRBV18, the J gene TRBJ2-5; TCRdb selects TRBD1, and the lack of DNA leaves this call unchecked. CDR1 KGHSH and CDR2 LQKENI come from the germline V gene. There are 14 residues in the CDR3. The CDR3 loop reads CASSPPGQGETQYF.

The chain employs TRBV15 and TRBJ2-3; with no DNA, the TCRdb D assignment of TRBD2 cannot be verified. This CDR3 comprises 18 residues. CDR1 LNHNV and CDR2 YYDKDF come from the germline V gene (reference sequence). Here the CDR3 reads CATSRAPGLVRGSDTQYF. Combining the CDR3 with reference TRBV15 and TRBJ2-3 gives the whole variable domain DAMVIQNPRYQVTQFGKPVTLSCSQTLNHNVMYWYQQKSSQAPKLLFHYYDKDFNNEADTPDNFQSRRPNTSFCFLDIRSPGLGDTAMYLCATSRAPGLVRGSDTQYFGPGTRLTVL.

The chain links TRBV28 to TRBJ1-4. Germline CDR1 and CDR2: MDHEN and SYDVKM. The CDR3 is 14 residues long. The CDR3 here is CASSLGPREEKLFF.

The V and J genes are TRBV27 and TRBJ2-7; no DNA is available, so the TRBD2 call from TCRdb remains unchecked. Per the germline V gene, CDR1 is MNHEY and CDR2 is SMNVEV (reference sequence). The CDR3 length is 19 residues. CDR3 sequence: CASSLSGLAGGPVVYEQYF.

The rearrangement joins TRBV29-1 to TRBJ2-7; the D gene TCRdb calls, TRBD2, cannot be checked with no DNA. The CDR3 runs to 15 residues. Germline loops: CDR1 SQVTM, CDR2 ANQGSEA. The CDR3 reads CSAIGTSGSSYEQYF.

The V gene is TRBV24-1, the J gene TRBJ2-2; TCRdb outputs TRBD1, but without DNA this stays unchecked. The germline gives CDR1 KGHDR, CDR2 SFDVKD. The CDR3 has 16 amino acids. The CDR3 loop reads CATGGPGTGKSGELFF.

V and J are TRBV12-3 or TRBV12-4 and TRBJ1-4; there is no DNA to check the TCRdb D call of TRBD1. This CDR3 is built from 16 residues. The CDR3 spells CASSPDVAGVREKLFF.

The CDR3 reads CATSRDLATHYEQYF. The chain links TRBV15 to TRBJ2-7. The germline V gene has CDR1 LNHNV and CDR2 YYDKDF (reference sequence). The CDR3 runs to 15 residues.

The chain uses TRBV12-3 or TRBV12-4 and TRBJ2-3; no DNA is available, so the TRBD2 call from TCRdb remains unchecked. The CDR3 contains 16 residues. The CDR3: CASSFFSGGASDTQYF.

The chain recombines TRBV30 with TRBJ1-1. There are 11 residues in the CDR3. The germline V gene encodes CDR1 GTSNPN and CDR2 SVGIG (reference sequence). CDR3 loop: CAWGLGLEAFF.

The gene calls are TRBV20-1 and TRBJ2-3; there is no DNA to check the TCRdb D call of TRBD1. CDR1 is DFQATT, CDR2 SNEGSKA, per germline (reference sequence). The CDR3 runs to 16 residues. Here the CDR3 reads CSADNRAGSSFHTQYF.

V gene TRBV9 combines with J gene TRBJ2-2. The CDR3 loop spans 13 amino acids. Germline loops: CDR1 SGDLS, CDR2 YYNGEE. CDR3 residues: CASSVVRTGELFF.

This chain links TRBV7-3 with TRBJ2-1; no DNA is available, so the TRBD1 call from TCRdb remains unchecked. The CDR3 length is 16 residues. Germline V gives CDR1 SGHTA, CDR2 FQGTGA. CDR3 in amino acids: CASSLIRSRVNNEQFF.